Presented here are 21 T cell receptor beta chains from one specimen sequenced in a study of shared clonotypes between healthy human individuals (dated by TCRdb to between 2020 and 2021). Library prep was done by the immunoSEQ multiplex PCR assay. Imported from immuneACCESS, the table was reduced by TCRdb to in-frame sequences with V and J called. These copies leave out some clones; in studies compared against another copy, an unresolved V gene accounts for under half, and the cause of the remainder is not known. The sample records 2 million to 2.5 million clones, approximately 96% of which are singletons. Of the sample, less than 0.15% falls within the top ten clones. The sequenced sample was naive CD4+ T cells sorted from blood. Reading the label with the study, this specimen's cell subset or site is: CD45RA+ positively selected. The receptors here all came from a young man in good health.

J is TRBJ1-1 and V is TRBV18; no definite D call. Looked up from germline, CDR1 is KGHSH and CDR2 is LQKENI. V was pared by 2 bases and J by 5 bases, with 9 bases between. The CDR3 is 13 residues long. CDR3 sequence (DNA): TGTGCCAGCTCACCAAGGGTTAGTACTGAAGCTTTCTTT. It specifies CASSPRVSTEAFF.

The V call is TRBV5-4, the J call TRBJ1-5; D unresolved. Between the trimmed V and J ends, which lost 5 bases and 11 bases, there was a span of 17 bases. The CDR3 length is 13 residues. Germline V lookup: CDR1 SGHNT, CDR2 YYREEE (reference sequence). DNA of the CDR3: TGTGCCAGCAGTTCCGACCGGGCAGAAGCCCAGCATTTT. Its protein is CASSSDRAEAQHF.

J is TRBJ1-5 and V is TRBV28, with 7 bases fitting TRBD1. The junction had 4 bases not matched to a gene; V was cut back by 3 bases and J by 5 bases. The CDR3 spans 14 residues. Germline-derived CDR1 and CDR2 are MDHEN and SYDVKM. The DNA of the CDR3 is TGTGCCAGCAGTTTCTACGACAGGGATCAGCCCCAGCATTTT. Residues: CASSFYDRDQPQHF.

The genes are TRBV4-1 and TRBJ2-7; the match to TRBD2 covers 7 bases. V lost 1 base and J lost 2; bases outside the gene matches: 5. Per the germline V gene, CDR1 is MGHRA and CDR2 is YSYEKL. CDR3 length equals 15 residues. This CDR3 is CASSQGLAATYEQYF. The CDR3 region has the DNA TGCGCCAGCAGCCAAGGGCTAGCGGCAACCTACGAGCAGTACTTC.

The chain is built from TRBV19 and TRBJ1-1, with D perhaps matching TRBD1 (5 bases). Trimming shortened V by 6 bases and J by 0 bases, and 11 bases separated the two germline ends. CDR3 length equals 14 residues. Germline-derived CDR1 and CDR2 are LNHDA and SQIVND (reference sequence). CDR3 residues: CASRMWGVNTEAFF. The CDR3 nucleotides are TGTGCCAGTAGGATGTGGGGGGTGAACACTGAAGCTTTCTTT.

Note on this clone: The sample has other DNA sequences that encode this CDR3 too. CDR3 amino acids: CAIRDRDTGELFF. The CDR3 region has the DNA TGTGCCATCAGGGACCGAGACACCGGGGAGCTGTTTTTT. The J gene is TRBJ2-2, the V gene TRBV10-3; no reliable D call. Germline CDR1 reads ENHRY; CDR2 reads SYGVKD. CDR3 length equals 13 residues. The germline V and J ends were trimmed by 6 bases and 3 bases, with 8 bases remaining between them.

The CDR3 DNA is TGTGCCAGCAGCACTTACGGGGGGGGCGGCACAGATACGCAGTATTTT. Amino acids: CASSTYGGGGTDTQYF. The chain is built from TRBV7-2 and TRBJ2-3, with TRBD2 matching over 8 bases. The CDR3 extends over 16 amino acids. J lost 1 base, V lost 5 bases, and 8 bases had no gene match. The germline V gene has CDR1 SGHTA and CDR2 FQGNSA.

This chain connects TRBV19 to TRBJ2-1; TRBD1 matches 7 bases. With V trimmed by 3 bases and J by 4 bases, 3 bases remained unmatched. The V gene's germline CDR1 is LNHDA and CDR2 SQIVND (reference sequence). The CDR3 consists of 14 residues. CDR3 sequence reads: CASSMGDRYNEQFF. As DNA, the CDR3 is TGTGCCAGTAGTATGGGGGACAGATACAATGAGCAGTTCTTC.

J is TRBJ2-7 and V is TRBV7-2; 11 nucleotides agree with TRBD2. This CDR3 spans 16 amino acids. After removal of 1 base from V and 7 bases from J, the junction contained 9 bases not matched to a gene. Per the germline V gene, CDR1 is SGHTA and CDR2 is FQGNSA. The CDR3 sequence: CASSLDLAGGSREQYF. CDR3 coding DNA: TGTGCCAGCAGCTTAGATCTAGCGGGGGGTTCCAGAGAGCAGTACTTC. Together with reference TRBV7-2 and TRBJ2-7, the CDR3 gives the full variable domain: GAGVSQSPSNKVTEKGKDVELRCDPISGHTALYWYRQSLGQGLEFLIYFQGNSAPDKSGLPSDRFSAERTGGSVSTLTIQRTQQEDSAVYLCASSLDLAGGSREQYFGPGTRLTVT.

This clone appeared once. The same CDR3 also results from other DNA sequences found in this sample. The chain couples TRBV18 to TRBJ2-2, with 7 nucleotides matching TRBD2. V lost 3 bases to trimming and J lost 2 bases; unmatched junction nucleotides: 3. Germline CDR1 reads KGHSH; CDR2 reads LQKENI. This CDR3 has 15 residues. CDR3 protein: CASSPTGGNTGELFF. In DNA, the CDR3 is TGTGCCAGCTCACCGACGGGGGGAAACACCGGGGAGCTGTTTTTT.

The CDR3 loop reads CASSDSGTRVQTQYF. In DNA, the CDR3 is TGTGCCAGCAGCGATTCCGGGACTAGGGTTCAGACCCAGTACTTC. V gene TRBV9 combines with J gene TRBJ2-5; TRBD2 aligns across 8 bases. Germline CDR1 reads SGDLS; CDR2 reads YYNGEE. This CDR3 region has 15 residues. With 3 bases clipped from V and 6 bases from J, the junction kept 10 bases outside the gene matches.

The CDR3 here is CASSPTGVLGYF. DNA of the CDR3: TGTGCCAGCAGCCCGACAGGGGTCTTAGGGTACTTC. The chain has TRBV6-5 and TRBJ2-7, with 8 bases identical to TRBD1. V lost 6 bases and J lost 12; bases outside the gene matches: 10. The CDR3 loop spans 12 amino acids. Germline values: CDR1 MNHEY, CDR2 SVGAGI.

This chain links TRBV14 with TRBJ2-1; D ambiguous. CDR3 length: 14 amino acids. Germline values: CDR1 SGHDN, CDR2 FVKESK. The V end was cut by 3 bases, the J end by 0 bases, with 6 bases between. CDR3 protein: CASSQLSSYNEQFF. The DNA for the CDR3 is TGTGCCAGCAGCCAGCTAAGCTCCTACAATGAGCAGTTCTTC.

V usage is TRBV9 and J usage is TRBJ2-7; 7 nucleotides match TRBD2. Trimming at V came to 4 bases and at J to 7 bases, leaving 8 bases not matched to a gene. Germline loops: CDR1 SGDLS, CDR2 YYNGEE. The CDR3 loop spans 13 amino acids. CDR3 residues: CASSPGLVGEQYF. For the CDR3, the DNA is TGTGCCAGCAGCCCTGGACTAGTTGGTGAGCAGTACTTC. The whole variable domain, remainder taken from reference TRBV9 and TRBJ2-7, is DSGVTQTPKHLITATGQRVTLRCSPRSGDLSVYWYQQSLDQGLQFLIQYYNGEERAKGNILERFSAQQFPDLHSELNLSSLELGDSALYFCASSPGLVGEQYFGPGTRLTVT.

The chain combines TRBV10-1 with TRBJ2-1; possibly TRBD2 for D (6 bases). This CDR3 is built from 12 residues. The germline V gene encodes CDR1 WNHNN and CDR2 SYGVQD (reference sequence). With 9 bases removed from V and 8 bases from J, the gap between germline ends came to 14 bases. CDR3 amino acids: CASSYSGDEQFF. In DNA, the CDR3 is TGCGCCAGTTCCTATAGCGGCGATGAGCAGTTCTTC.

This clone was seen only once. The chain joins TRBV5-1 to TRBJ2-6, with 8 bases matching TRBD1. The CDR3 is made up of 14 amino acids. Germline lookup yields CDR1 SGHRS and CDR2 YFSETQ. Trimming cost V 4 bases and J 11 bases; bases outside gene matches: 8. CDR3: CASSEPGQDYVLTF. CDR3 bases: TGCGCCAGCAGCGAACCGGGACAGGATTACGTCCTGACTTTC.

The chain recombines TRBV6-1 with TRBJ1-4, with 7 positions matching TRBD1. This CDR3 has 14 amino acids. The V gene end was trimmed by 6 bases and the J gene end by 8 bases; junction bases not matched to a gene: 9. Germline lookup yields CDR1 MNHNS and CDR2 SASEGT. CDR3 sequence reads: CASRPAPGGEKLFF. The CDR3, as DNA: TGTGCCAGCAGACCCGCCCCAGGGGGAGAAAAACTGTTTTTT.

This clone was seen a single time. The chain employs TRBV18 and TRBJ1-1; 9 bases agree with TRBD1. This CDR3 has 14 residues. Germline V gene sequence: CDR1 KGHSH, CDR2 LQKENI. Trimming took 3 bases from V and 9 from J; bases not matched to a gene: 8. The CDR3 is CASSPLTGGNQAFF. CDR3 sequence (DNA): TGTGCCAGCTCACCTCTAACAGGGGGCAATCAAGCTTTCTTT.

The chain couples TRBV2 to TRBJ2-5, with D tentatively TRBD1 (7 bases). The CDR3 has 15 residues. V gave up 7 bases and J gave up 0 bases, with 15 bases separating them. Germline-derived CDR1 and CDR2 are SNHLY and FYNNEI. The CDR3 loop reads CASTLEGADQETQYF. The CDR3 nucleotides are TGTGCCAGCACCTTGGAGGGGGCTGACCAAGAGACCCAGTACTTC.

The genes are TRBV5-6 and TRBJ1-1; 8 bases are shared with TRBD1. This CDR3 region has 15 residues. Germline V gene lookup returns CDR1 SGHDT and CDR2 YYEEEE. V shed 4 bases, J shed 4 bases, and the junction held 9 bases outside the gene matches. CDR3 sequence: CASSVDRGLVTEAFF. The CDR3 nucleotides are TGTGCCAGCAGCGTCGACAGGGGTTTGGTCACTGAAGCTTTCTTT. The whole variable domain, remainder taken from reference TRBV5-6 and TRBJ1-1, is DAGVTQSPTHLIKTRGQQVTLRCSPKSGHDTVSWYQQALGQGPQFIFQYYEEEERQRGNFPDRFSGHQFPNYSSELNVNALLLGDSALYLCASSVDRGLVTEAFFGQGTRLTVV.

V gene TRBV12-5 combines with J gene TRBJ1-1; TRBD1 agrees at 9 bases. J lost 3 bases, V lost 6 bases, and 14 bases had no gene match. The CDR3 consists of 17 residues. Per the germline V gene, CDR1 is LGHNT and CDR2 is FRNRAP. Here the CDR3 reads CASGGDRVIIGDTEAFF. The CDR3 nucleotides are TGTGCTAGTGGGGGGGACAGGGTGATAATTGGCGACACTGAAGCTTTCTTT.